This TCR beta chain appears in the sequencing data of a study of identical twins. The CDR3 contains 15 residues. The V gene's germline CDR1 is MDHEN and CDR2 SYDVKM. The trim removed 7 bases at V and 7 bases at J, leaving 9 bases unmatched. With respect to this clonotype: The target antigen is unknown.

Study-level findings and limits: Some out-of-frame alpha sequences were shared by twins, and these showed excess low generation probability. Excess sharing by twins proved weaker in beta out-of-frame sequences. Carriage of fewer insertions was seen in abundant cord blood beta clonotypes, whereas memory repertoires showed none.

In TCRdb, the 5' RACE reads were re-called with MiXCR into one record per CDR3 protein. The sample consists of roughly 280,000 distinct CDR3 sequences, over 8.5% of them appearing once. The sample also formed part of further work on yellow fever vaccine responses in identical twins. Per that study: The authors reported partly convergent, partly personalized vaccine responses in identical twins.

The chain joins TRBV28 to TRBJ2-1; 11 bases line up with TRBD2. The specimen was CD8+ T cells sorted from blood. This receptor was obtained from a woman younger than 35 in good health. DNA of the CDR3: TGTGCCAGCAATCCCAGCTCTAGCGGGAGGAATGAGCAGTTCTTC. It codes for CASNPSSSGRNEQFF.